The present TCR beta chain was sequenced within a study of CD4+ T cells in melanoma. Only in-frame clones appear in the TCRdb table, and some are missing; sequencing was by immunoSEQ multiplex PCR. The table lists roughly 10,000 clones, about 60% of them singletons. In regard to this clone: The antigen is undetermined.

Points from the study as a whole: Reportedly, melanoma neoantigen-specific CD4+ T cells showed varied differentiation states.

The V gene end was trimmed by 7 bases and the J gene end by 4 bases; junction bases not matched to a gene: 7. This CDR3 spans 14 amino acids. CDR1 and CDR2 (germline): SGHRS, YFSETQ. Material: cells from a culture (not recorded whether cultured in vitro). The TCR was taken from a human donor with melanoma. The V call is TRBV5-1, the J call TRBJ2-1; TRBD1 aligns across 8 bases. The CDR3 loop reads CASDRTGLYNEQFF. In DNA form, the CDR3 reads TGCGCCAGCGATAGGACAGGGCTATACAATGAGCAGTTCTTC. Together with reference TRBV5-1 and TRBJ2-1, the CDR3 gives the full variable domain: KAGVTQTPRYLIKTRGQQVTLSCSPISGHRSVSWYQQTPGQGLQFLFEYFSETQRNKGNFPGRFSGRQFSNSRSEMNVSTLELGDSALYLCASDRTGLYNEQFFGPGTRLTVL.